These 31 T cell receptor beta chains were all obtained from the same sample, sequenced in a study of blood T cell repertoires in COVID-19. Method: immunoSEQ multiplex PCR; TCRdb's copy keeps in-frame clones and lacks some. The sample contains over 200,000 clones, about 90% of which appear only once. The sequenced sample was peripheral blood. All receptors come from a person aged 18 to 35 with COVID-19, enrolled during active disease.

This clone was seen a handful of times. V and J are TRBV9 and TRBJ1-1; D not resolved. The CDR3 has 13 amino acids. V shed 4 bases and J shed 1 base, with 8 bases lying between them. CDR1 SGDLS and CDR2 YYNGEE come from the germline V gene. CDR3: CASSPSGNTEAFF. The CDR3, as DNA: TGTGCCAGCAGCCCCTCAGGGAACACTGAAGCTTTCTTT.

The CDR3 DNA sequence: TGTGCCAGCAGCGCGTTAAACACCATATATTTT. Translation gives CASSALNTIYF. V gene TRBV5-6 combines with J gene TRBJ1-3; D not certain. In germline, CDR1 is SGHDT, CDR2 YYEEEE. Trimming took off 4 bases at V and 6 bases at J, with 5 bases between the two ends. The CDR3 sequence is 11 residues long.

The chain recombines TRBV15 with TRBJ2-3, with a possible D match to TRBD2 (6 bases). From germline, CDR1 is LNHNV and CDR2 YYDKDF (reference sequence). With 3 bases removed from V and 3 bases from J, the gap between germline ends came to 13 bases. CDR3 length: 15 residues. The CDR3, as DNA: TGTGCCACCAGCAGCCGGGACTCCTTAACAGATACGCAGTATTTT. This encodes CATSSRDSLTDTQYF.

V and J are TRBV7-8 and TRBJ2-7, with 13 bases aligning to TRBD2. V was clipped by 4 bases and J by 3 bases; unmatched bases: 3. In germline, CDR1 is SGHVS, CDR2 FQNEAQ. The CDR3 consists of 15 residues. The CDR3: CASSWGTSGNYEQYF. The CDR3 DNA reads as TGTGCCAGCAGCTGGGGGACTAGCGGGAACTACGAGCAGTACTTC.

This sequence joins TRBV11-2 and TRBJ2-1, with TRBD2 matching 8 bases. The V gene's germline CDR1 is SGHAT and CDR2 FQNNGV. The CDR3 spans 15 residues. Trimming cost V 1 base and J 8 bases; bases outside gene matches: 7. Here the CDR3 DNA reads TGTGCCAGCAGCTTAGCGGGAGGGCCTAGGTATGAGCAGTTCTTC. Its protein product is CASSLAGGPRYEQFF.

The V gene is TRBV29-1, the J gene TRBJ2-2, with D possibly being TRBD2 (5 bases). V shed 5 bases and J shed 0 bases, with 7 bases lying between them. Germline-derived CDR1 and CDR2 are SQVTM and ANQGSEA. The CDR3 spans 13 residues. The DNA for the CDR3 is TGCAGCGTTCCGGGAACGAACACCGGGGAGCTGTTTTTT. It codes for CSVPGTNTGELFF.

The rearrangement uses TRBV19 and TRBJ2-7, with D possibly TRBD2 on 7 matching bases. Germline-derived CDR1 and CDR2 are LNHDA and SQIVND (reference sequence). CDR3 length equals 13 residues. Trimming removed 3 bases from V and 7 bases from J, with 13 bases in between. The CDR3 DNA reads as TGTGCCAGTAGTATGGCGGGGGCCCGGGAGCAGTACTTC. It specifies CASSMAGAREQYF.

The rearrangement joins TRBV11-2 to TRBJ2-7; a weak D match, TRBD2 (5 bases). Germline values: CDR1 SGHAT, CDR2 FQNNGV. The germline V and J ends were trimmed by 5 bases and 3 bases, with 17 bases remaining between them. This CDR3 comprises 15 residues. This CDR3 reads CASSLTSVGNYEQYF. The CDR3, as DNA: TGTGCCAGCAGCCTAACTAGTGTCGGAAACTACGAGCAGTACTTC.

The chain has TRBV7-6 and TRBJ2-7; 9 positions match TRBD1. The CDR3 extends over 14 amino acids. Per germline, CDR1 SGHVS and CDR2 FNYEAQ. V shed 1 base, J shed 6 bases, and the junction held 4 bases outside the gene matches. DNA for the CDR3: TGTGCCAGCAGCTTAGGGGGACAGGGCTCCGAGCAGTACTTC. Its translation is CASSLGGQGSEQYF.

The V gene is TRBV29-1, the J gene TRBJ2-2; 8 bases fit TRBD2. Germline loops: CDR1 SQVTM, CDR2 ANQGSEA. CDR3 length: 13 amino acids. With 7 bases clipped from V and 6 bases from J, the junction kept 7 bases outside the gene matches. The CDR3 DNA reads as TGCAGCGCCGGGAGGGCCGAACCCGGGGAGCTGTTTTTT. Amino acids: CSAGRAEPGELFF.

The J gene is TRBJ2-7, the V gene TRBV2, with TRBD2 matching 9 bases. Looked up from germline, CDR1 is SNHLY and CDR2 is FYNNEI. The CDR3 covers 15 residues. V was clipped by 7 bases and J by 4 bases; unmatched bases: 11. CDR3 in DNA: TGTGCCAGCAAGGAGGGGGCTAGCGGGACTTACGAGCAGTACTTC. Protein sequence: CASKEGASGTYEQYF.

The chain joins TRBV6-5 to TRBJ1-2, with D perhaps TRBD1 (5 bases). Trimming stripped 6 bases from V and 10 bases from J, with 15 bases between. In germline, CDR1 is MNHEY, CDR2 SVGAGI. The CDR3 contains 12 residues. In DNA, the CDR3 is TGTGCCAGCAGCCGGGACTTCGTCTACTACACCTTC. Translation: CASSRDFVYYTF.

The V and J genes are TRBV28 and TRBJ2-7; 12 bases agree with TRBD1. V trimming: 3 bases; J trimming: 4 bases; junction bases outside the gene matches: 7. The length of the CDR3 is 16 residues. Germline V lookup: CDR1 MDHEN, CDR2 SYDVKM. In DNA, the CDR3 is TGTGCCAGCAGTTTTAGTCGGGACAGGGGGCAATACGAGCAGTACTTC. Translation gives CASSFSRDRGQYEQYF.

This clone was observed once. This chain links TRBV9 with TRBJ2-7; 7 positions agree with TRBD2. With V trimmed by 0 bases and J by 3 bases, 6 bases remained unmatched. The CDR3 runs 15 residues. Germline CDR1 SGDLS, CDR2 YYNGEE. As DNA, the CDR3 is TGTGCCAGCAGCGTAGGGGGAGGGCCGTTCTACGAGCAGTACTTC. It yields the protein CASSVGGGPFYEQYF.

The CDR3 loop is CASSGQGSNEKLFF. DNA for the CDR3: TGCGCCAGCTCGGGACAGGGGTCGAACGAAAAACTGTTTTTT. The chain carries TRBV5-1 and TRBJ1-4; 10 positions match TRBD1. The CDR3 has 14 amino acids. Trimming at V came to 7 bases and at J to 8 bases, leaving 8 bases not matched to a gene. Germline V lookup: CDR1 SGHRS, CDR2 YFSETQ.

V usage is TRBV14 and J usage is TRBJ2-3; 7 bases line up with TRBD2. Germline V CDR1 and CDR2: SGHDN, FVKESK. J gave up 2 bases and V 4 bases, and 9 bases lay outside the gene matches. The CDR3 spans 16 residues. The CDR3 reads CASSPLGGRATDTQYF. CDR3 sequence (DNA): TGTGCCAGCAGCCCCCTAGGTGGGAGGGCCACAGATACGCAGTATTTT.

The V call is TRBV6-2 or TRBV6-3, the J call TRBJ2-3; possibly TRBD2 for D (5 bases). CDR3 length equals 17 residues. The V end was cut by 2 bases, the J end by 5 bases, with 20 bases between. The germline V gene has CDR1 MNHEY and CDR2 SVGEGT. The chain's CDR3 is CASSYDPAPRREDTQYF. CDR3 in DNA: TGTGCCAGCAGTTACGATCCGGCGCCCCGCCGGGAAGATACGCAGTATTTT.

CDR3 in amino acids: CASRSTGELFF. CDR3 sequence (DNA): TGTGCCAGCAGGAGCACCGGGGAGCTGTTTTTT. The chain couples TRBV27 to TRBJ2-2; unclear D gene. The CDR3 is 11 amino acids. Between the trimmed V and J ends, which lost 6 bases and 4 bases, there was a span of 3 bases. Germline V CDR1 and CDR2: MNHEY, SMNVEV (reference sequence).

This chain connects TRBV27 to TRBJ2-1; 10 nucleotides align to TRBD2. CDR1 and CDR2 (germline): MNHEY, SMNVEV (reference sequence). V gave up 3 bases and J gave up 5 bases; unmatched junction bases: 7. The CDR3 consists of 16 residues. Here the CDR3 reads CASSLRSGREHNEQFF. CDR3 DNA sequence: TGTGCCAGCAGTTTGAGAAGCGGGAGGGAACACAATGAGCAGTTCTTC.

The chain carries TRBV2 and TRBJ1-3, with no clear D. Germline V gives CDR1 SNHLY, CDR2 FYNNEI. This CDR3 region has 15 residues. Trimming pared 8 bases from V and 0 bases from J, leaving 14 bases between. For the CDR3, the DNA is TGTGCCAGCCAATCCCCCCGGGACTCTGGAAACACCATATATTTT. Protein sequence: CASQSPRDSGNTIYF.

This clone was detected a few times. V gene TRBV18 combines with J gene TRBJ1-6; 7 positions match TRBD1. With 5 bases clipped from V and 8 bases from J, the junction kept 6 bases outside the gene matches. CDR3 length equals 14 residues. Germline assignment: CDR1 KGHSH and CDR2 LQKENI. The chain's CDR3 is CASSATGFDSPLHF. The CDR3, as DNA: TGTGCCAGCTCAGCGACAGGGTTCGATTCACCCCTCCACTTT.

The chain uses TRBV28 and TRBJ1-1, with unresolved D. Trimming shortened V by 0 bases and J by 0 bases, and 11 bases separated the two germline ends. CDR1 is MDHEN and CDR2 is SYDVKM in the germline V gene. The CDR3 runs 16 residues. This CDR3 reads CASSLWQAPMNTEAFF. Written as DNA, the CDR3 is TGTGCCAGCAGTTTATGGCAGGCTCCCATGAACACTGAAGCTTTCTTT.

The gene calls are TRBV4-2 and TRBJ2-5; TRBD2 might be the D (5 bases). CDR3 length: 14 amino acids. CDR1 LGHNA and CDR2 YNFKEQ come from the germline V gene. The V and J ends lost 4 bases and 3 bases respectively, with 12 bases between them. CDR3 sequence: CASSPVASKETQYF. In DNA, the CDR3 is TGTGCCAGCAGCCCCGTAGCGAGTAAAGAGACCCAGTACTTC.

The genes are TRBV19 and TRBJ2-2, with 7 bases aligning to TRBD2. The CDR3 length is 13 residues. Per germline, CDR1 LNHDA and CDR2 SQIVND (reference sequence). V was pared by 5 bases and J by 7 bases, with 4 bases of the junction left unmatched. CDR3 amino acids: CASSFGTIGELFF. The CDR3, as DNA: TGTGCCAGTAGTTTCGGGACTATCGGGGAGCTGTTTTTT.

The chain joins TRBV4-1 to TRBJ1-1; D is perhaps TRBD1 (5 bases). Deletions cut 4 bases from V and 4 bases from J, with 10 bases between. CDR1 and CDR2 (germline): MGHRA, YSYEKL. The CDR3 loop spans 13 amino acids. In DNA, the CDR3 is TGCGCCAGCAGCCGGGGCGGGGCCACTGAAGCTTTCTTT. It yields the protein CASSRGGATEAFF.

This clone was detected a few times. This chain connects TRBV7-3 to TRBJ2-4; TRBD1 is a possible D gene (5 bases). CDR1 is SGHTA and CDR2 is FQGTGA in the germline V gene. The CDR3 length is 14 residues. Trimming took 0 bases from V and 8 from J, leaving 11 bases between them. For the CDR3, the DNA is TGTGCCAGCAGCTTAACAGGGGTCCGAGACATTCAGTACTTC. Protein product: CASSLTGVRDIQYF.

The CDR3 bases are TGTGCCTCCCGCTCGGGGGGGGAGCTGTTTTTT. It translates to CASRSGGELFF. The gene calls are TRBV6-5 and TRBJ2-2; possibly TRBD2 for D (5 bases). The CDR3 length is 11 residues. CDR1 is MNHEY and CDR2 is SVGAGI in the germline V gene. Trimming removed 11 bases from V and 8 bases from J, with 12 bases in between.

This clone was detected once. V is TRBV4-1 and J is TRBJ2-7; 10 bases fit TRBD1. The ends lost 2 bases at V and 6 bases at J; junction bases unmatched: 7. Per germline, CDR1 MGHRA and CDR2 YSYEKL. The CDR3 has 15 amino acids. This chain's CDR3 is CASSQPGTGEREQYF. The CDR3 region has the DNA TGCGCCAGCAGCCAACCCGGGACAGGGGAACGCGAGCAGTACTTC.

The chain joins TRBV18 to TRBJ2-5; 13 bases line up with TRBD2. The tail of the sequence fits TRBJ2-7 better, so the J call may be wrong. Germline values: CDR1 KGHSH, CDR2 LQKENI. The length of the CDR3 is 16 residues. CDR3 sequence: CASSPRPGLAGNEQYF. CDR3 DNA sequence: TGTGCCAGCTCACCACGTCCGGGACTAGCGGGAAACGAGCAGTACTTC.

The V call is TRBV18, the J call TRBJ2-1, with TRBD1 matching 7 bases. With 5 bases clipped from V and 8 bases from J, the junction kept 6 bases outside the gene matches. CDR3 length: 13 amino acids. Looked up from germline, CDR1 is KGHSH and CDR2 is LQKENI. The CDR3 DNA is TGTGCCAGCTCATCGCTCGACAGGGATGAGCAGTTCTTC. Its translation: CASSSLDRDEQFF.

The chain links TRBV28 to TRBJ2-7; no reliable D call. Trimming removed 2 bases at V and 7 bases at J, with 15 bases between. CDR1 and CDR2 from the germline V gene are MDHEN and SYDVKM. This CDR3 has 14 residues. The CDR3 DNA is TGTGCCAGCAGTTTAAAGTTTCTCCTCGGGGAGCAGTACTTC. Translated: CASSLKFLLGEQYF.